The 22 T cell receptor beta chains in this list originate from one sample, sequenced in a study of chemoradiotherapy in HPV16-positive cancers. The table came from immunoSEQ multiplex PCR; TCRdb's copy has only in-frame clones and leaves some out. The profile covers approximately 12,000 clones, with 90% appearing a single time and 2.5% to 3% taken by the ten largest. The specimen was collected from a patient who underwent chemoradiotherapy. The receptors were gathered from a human donor with HPV-associated anogenital cancer.

CDR3 loop: CASSGDRSYEQYF. The CDR3, as DNA: TGTGCCAGTAGCGGGGACAGAAGCTACGAGCAGTACTTC. The chain employs TRBV19 and TRBJ2-7; 7 positions match TRBD1. V lost 6 bases, J lost 3 bases, and 5 bases stayed unmatched. This CDR3 has 13 residues. In germline, CDR1 is LNHDA, CDR2 SQIVND (reference sequence).

The V call is TRBV5-4, the J call TRBJ2-3; perhaps TRBD2 as D (5 bases). V gave up 0 bases and J gave up 2 bases, with 7 bases separating them. Per germline, CDR1 SGHNT and CDR2 YYREEE (reference sequence). The CDR3 spans 14 residues. CDR3 region: CASSLALDTDTQYF. The CDR3 DNA reads TGTGCCAGCAGCTTGGCACTAGACACAGATACGCAGTATTTT.

The CDR3 DNA reads as TGTGCCATCAAGGGCGGTCCCTCTGGGGCCAACGTCCTGACTTTC. Amino acid sequence: CAIKGGPSGANVLTF. V and J are TRBV10-3 and TRBJ2-6; D is ambiguous. The CDR3 length is 15 residues. V lost 7 bases and J 0 bases, leaving 10 bases between the germline ends. Germline V gene data show CDR1 as ENHRY and CDR2 as SYGVKD.

The chain has TRBV1 and TRBJ2-7. TRBV1 is listed as a pseudogene. This CDR3 has 12 residues. CDR3 residues: CTSSQDKHEQYF. As DNA, the CDR3 is TGCACCAGCAGCCAAGATAAACACGAGCAGTACTTC.

The rearrangement joins TRBV9 to TRBJ2-2, with a tentative D call TRBD2 (7 bases). Germline V gives CDR1 SGDLS, CDR2 YYNGEE. CDR3 length: 18 amino acids. Trimming took off 1 base at V and 1 base at J, with 17 bases between the two ends. CDR3 bases: TGTGCCAGCAGCGTATTGGGGGGGGCGTCGGTGAACACCGGGGAGCTGTTTTTT. Its translation: CASSVLGGASVNTGELFF.

The chain is built from TRBV19 and TRBJ1-1, with 7 nucleotides matching TRBD1. Germline V gives CDR1 LNHDA, CDR2 SQIVND (reference sequence). Germline trimming cut 4 bases from V and 1 base from J; bases unmatched to any gene: 3. CDR3 size: 14 residues. Here the CDR3 reads CASSSRTGNTEAFF. The CDR3 nucleotides read TGTGCCAGTAGTAGCAGGACAGGGAACACTGAAGCTTTCTTT.

The chain recombines TRBV7-9 with TRBJ2-5; 12 nucleotides match TRBD2. V lost 5 bases, J lost 3 bases, and 7 bases stayed unmatched. Germline V gene sequence: CDR1 SEHNR, CDR2 FQNEAQ (reference sequence). This CDR3 is 16 amino acids long. The CDR3 region is CASSPRLAGDKETQYF. The CDR3 DNA follows: TGTGCCAGCAGCCCAAGACTAGCGGGAGACAAAGAGACCCAGTACTTC.

The count of this clone is one. This sequence joins TRBV7-8 and TRBJ1-5, with D unresolved. V gave up 5 bases and J gave up 7 bases, with 15 bases separating them. Germline V gene data show CDR1 as SGHVS and CDR2 as FQNEAQ. There are 14 residues in the CDR3. The CDR3 loop is CASSPRRECQPQHF. The CDR3, as DNA: TGTGCCAGCAGCCCCCGGAGGGAATGCCAGCCCCAGCATTTT.

The gene calls are TRBV5-3 and TRBJ2-5, with 14 bases lining up with TRBD2. Being an ORF, TRBV5-3 has a function that is uncertain. V lost 10 bases and J lost 4; bases outside the gene matches: 12. The CDR3 has 16 residues. Here the CDR3 DNA reads TGTGCCCCACCCGGGACTAGCGGGAGAAGGAGAGAGACCCAGTACTTC. The encoded protein is CAPPGTSGRRRETQYF.

V is TRBV5-1 and J is TRBJ2-3; D is ambiguous. The ends were cut back, 1 base at V and 6 bases at J, with 12 bases in the middle. Germline assignment: CDR1 SGHRS and CDR2 YFSETQ. CDR3 length: 14 residues. CDR3 in amino acids: CASSLLLGGDTQYF. The CDR3 DNA is TGCGCCAGCAGCTTGCTACTGGGTGGGGATACGCAGTATTTT.

The V and J genes are TRBV19 and TRBJ1-4; TRBD1 agrees at 8 bases. CDR3 size: 14 residues. Losses at the gene ends were 4 bases for V and 7 bases for J; bases not matched to a gene: 5. Germline loops: CDR1 LNHDA, CDR2 SQIVND (reference sequence). CDR3 sequence: CASSSGTGGEKLFF. The CDR3 DNA sequence: TGTGCCAGTAGTAGCGGGACAGGCGGTGAAAAACTGTTTTTT.

CDR3: CASSQEARGYEKLFF. CDR3 DNA: TGTGCCAGCAGCCAAGAGGCCAGGGGGTATGAAAAACTGTTTTTT. The chain has TRBV14 and TRBJ1-4; the match to TRBD1 covers 7 bases. With 0 bases clipped from V and 6 bases from J, the junction kept 4 bases outside the gene matches. Per germline, CDR1 SGHDN and CDR2 FVKESK. The CDR3 is 15 amino acids.

The CDR3, as DNA: TGCGCCAGCAGCTTTACAGGGGGTTCTCAAGAGACCCAGTACTTC. This codes for CASSFTGGSQETQYF. This chain uses TRBV5-1 with TRBJ2-5; 8 bases map to TRBD1. The CDR3 has 15 residues. Losses at the gene ends were 2 bases for V and 2 bases for J; bases not matched to a gene: 5. Germline CDR1 SGHRS, CDR2 YFSETQ.

This sequence joins TRBV15 and TRBJ1-1, with D maybe TRBD1 (5 bases). The length of the CDR3 is 15 residues. CDR1 LNHNV and CDR2 YYDKDF come from the germline V gene (reference sequence). V shed 5 bases and J shed 5 bases, with 18 bases lying between them. DNA for the CDR3: TGTGCCACCAGCGGGGGGTCACTGGGTGATACTGAAGCTTTCTTT. This encodes CATSGGSLGDTEAFF.

The V gene is TRBV14, the J gene TRBJ2-5; D not certain. There are 16 residues in the CDR3. Germline CDR1 is SGHDN and CDR2 is FVKESK. V was trimmed by 1 base and J by 4 bases, leaving 16 bases between them. The CDR3 coding sequence is TGTGCCAGCAGCCAAGGAGTAGGGTATCCGGTAGAGACCCAGTACTTC. Its protein is CASSQGVGYPVETQYF. The full variable domain, rest sourced from reference TRBV14 and TRBJ2-5, is EAGVTQFPSHSVIEKGQTVTLRCDPISGHDNLYWYRRVMGKEIKFLLHFVKESKQDESGMPNNRFLAERTGGTYSTLKVQPAELEDSGVYFCASSQGVGYPVETQYFGPGTRLLVL.

In this sample, this clone turned up a few times. The CDR3 reads CASSLEPSGGGFEQYF. As DNA, the CDR3 is TGTGCCAGCAGCTTAGAGCCTAGCGGGGGGGGTTTCGAGCAGTACTTC. This rearrangement joins TRBV7-6 to TRBJ2-7; 12 positions match TRBD2. This CDR3 is built from 16 residues. The V gene's germline CDR1 is SGHVS and CDR2 FNYEAQ. J gave up 6 bases and V 1 base, and 7 bases lay outside the gene matches.

CDR3 coding DNA: TGTGCCAGCAGCCCCCGGACTAGCGGCTACAATGAGCAGTTCTTC. The encoded protein is CASSPRTSGYNEQFF. The V call is TRBV4-2, the J call TRBJ2-1, with 10 bases fitting TRBD2. V shed 4 bases, J shed 3 bases, and the junction held 3 bases outside the gene matches. Germline CDR1 reads LGHNA; CDR2 reads YNFKEQ. The CDR3 spans 15 residues.

This clone has just a few counts. The chain combines TRBV11-3 with TRBJ2-7; possible D gene TRBD2, 8 bases. V gave up 5 bases and J gave up 2 bases, with 16 bases separating them. The CDR3 loop spans 15 amino acids. Per the germline V gene, CDR1 is SGHNT and CDR2 is YENEEA. The CDR3 region is CASSQRGTATYEQYF. The DNA for the CDR3 is TGTGCCAGCAGCCAGCGGGGGACAGCTACCTACGAGCAGTACTTC. Complete variable domain (other parts from reference TRBV11-3 and TRBJ2-7): EAGVVQSPRYKIIEKKQPVAFWCNPISGHNTLYWYLQNLGQGPELLIRYENEEAVDDSQLPKDRFSAERLKGVDSTLKIQPAELGDSAVYLCASSQRGTATYEQYFGPGTRLTVT.

The rearrangement joins TRBV27 to TRBJ2-3; D is unresolved. CDR1 and CDR2 from the germline V gene are MNHEY and SMNVEV (reference sequence). This CDR3 has 17 amino acids. V shed 2 bases and J shed 0 bases, with 15 bases lying between them. The CDR3 is CASSLVPGGSSTDTQYF. CDR3 sequence (DNA): TGTGCCAGCAGTTTAGTGCCGGGCGGATCTAGCACAGATACGCAGTATTTT.

The gene calls are TRBV5-1 and TRBJ1-2, with 11 bases that match TRBD1. The CDR3 spans 15 residues. J gave up 4 bases and V 0 bases, and 2 bases lay outside the gene matches. The V gene's germline CDR1 is SGHRS and CDR2 YFSETQ. CDR3 sequence: CASSLDGTGGYGYTF. The CDR3 nucleotides read TGCGCCAGCAGCTTGGACGGGACAGGGGGCTATGGCTACACCTTC.

The V call is TRBV10-2, the J call TRBJ2-7, with 7 bases identical to TRBD1. Germline CDR1 is WSHSY and CDR2 is SAAADI. V dropped 3 bases and J dropped 2; count of bases not matched to a gene: 13. This CDR3 spans 17 amino acids. This chain's CDR3 is CASSEGRARDRPYEQYF. As DNA, the CDR3 is TGCGCCAGCAGTGAAGGAAGGGCGAGGGACAGACCCTACGAGCAGTACTTC.

This chain joins TRBV10-2 and TRBJ1-3, with D tentatively TRBD1 (5 bases). Germline assignment: CDR1 WSHSY and CDR2 SAAADI. The CDR3 totals 14 residues. The V end was cut by 8 bases, the J end by 6 bases, with 17 bases between. The CDR3 coding sequence is TGCGCCAGCCGTCTATCAGGGAAAGAAAACACCATATATTTT. Its translation is CASRLSGKENTIYF.